This TCR beta chain was observed in a study of T cell repertoires in cytomegalovirus infection. TCRdb passed the reads through MiXCR, listing each CDR3 protein once. The sample has roughly 200,000 distinct CDR3 sequences, about a sixth seen once. Study-wide results and caveats: Based on cumulative public TCR beta family frequency, carriers of CMV plus the relevant HLA were identified. Dominating the ex vivo response were TCR beta clonotypes that were CMV-specific and HLA-C-restricted.

This clonotype occurred a few times. What it binds is unknown. The ends were cut back, 5 bases at V and 8 bases at J, with 12 bases in the middle. There are 12 residues in the CDR3. The germline V gene encodes CDR1 SGHTA and CDR2 FQGNSA. The chain combines TRBV7-2 with TRBJ1-1; the D gene is possibly TRBD1 (6 bases). Material for sequencing was CD8+ T cells from PBMCs. The sequence derives from a human donor in good health (CMV status not recorded). Some clones in this sample may be carry-over from other donors' samples. Here the CDR3 reads CASSQDRPEAFF. Here the CDR3 DNA reads TGTGCCAGCAGCCAAGACAGGCCAGAAGCTTTCTTT.